The 8 T cell receptor beta chains in this list originate from one sample, sequenced in a study of technical replicates of blood from a few donors. Clones were read by immunoSEQ multiplex PCR, and TCRdb kept only the in-frame ones, dropping some. The sample consists of 85,000 to 100,000 clones, around 96% of them appearing once. The sample was T cells isolated from PBMCs. These TCRs come from a human donor in good health.

V is TRBV18 and J is TRBJ2-7; 10 nucleotides align to TRBD1. The CDR3 has 15 residues. Trimming removed 2 bases from V and 7 bases from J; junction bases left unmatched: 8. From germline, CDR1 is KGHSH and CDR2 LQKENI. CDR3 amino acids: CASSPAGTGVEEQYF. CDR3 nucleotide sequence: TGTGCCAGCTCACCAGCTGGGACAGGGGTTGAGGAGCAGTACTTC.

The chain joins TRBV15 to TRBJ2-3, with D possibly being TRBD2 (5 bases). CDR1 and CDR2 from the germline V gene are LNHNV and YYDKDF (reference sequence). The V end was cut by 4 bases, the J end by 2 bases, with 16 bases between. The CDR3 consists of 16 residues. The CDR3 DNA reads TGTGCCACCAGCAACCCGACCGGGAAGGACACAGATACGCAGTATTTT. This codes for CATSNPTGKDTDTQYF.

CDR3 in DNA: TGTGCCAGCAGTTTATTGGGTCCTCGCTCCGGACAGACAGAAGAGACCCAGTACTTC. This sequence encodes CASSLLGPRSGQTEETQYF. The rearrangement links TRBV28 to TRBJ2-5; maybe TRBD1 (6 bases). The germline V gene encodes CDR1 MDHEN and CDR2 SYDVKM. The CDR3 has 19 residues. Trimming pared 1 base from V and 3 bases from J, leaving 24 bases between.

This chain connects TRBV5-6 to TRBJ2-7, with 7 positions matching TRBD1. Germline V CDR1 and CDR2: SGHDT, YYEEEE. J lost 5 bases, V lost 5 bases, and 13 bases had no gene match. The CDR3 contains 15 residues. The CDR3 here is CASSLTGRFNNEQYF. The CDR3 DNA follows: TGTGCCAGCAGTTTGACAGGGCGGTTTAACAACGAGCAGTACTTC.

CDR3 region: CASRRQGRIYGYTF. CDR3 nucleotide sequence: TGTGCCAGCAGAAGACAGGGGAGAATATATGGCTACACCTTC. V usage is TRBV27 and J usage is TRBJ1-2, with 8 bases matching TRBD1. Trimming cost V 6 bases and J 5 bases; bases outside gene matches: 8. Germline lookup yields CDR1 MNHEY and CDR2 SMNVEV (reference sequence). CDR3 length equals 14 residues.

This rearrangement joins TRBV18 to TRBJ2-5, with 7 nucleotides matching TRBD1. CDR1 and CDR2 from the germline V gene are KGHSH and LQKENI. The CDR3 contains 18 residues. After removal of 3 bases from V and 4 bases from J, the junction contained 17 bases not matched to a gene. This chain's CDR3 is CASSPQGQVLLVGETQYF. The CDR3 bases are TGTGCCAGCTCACCCCAAGGACAGGTTTTGTTAGTAGGAGAGACCCAGTACTTC.

The gene calls are TRBV9 and TRBJ1-3; D is uncertain. Germline V gives CDR1 SGDLS, CDR2 YYNGEE. The CDR3 consists of 19 residues. V was trimmed by 0 bases and J by 1 base, leaving 20 bases between them. CDR3 loop: CASSVDGSDGVHSGNTIYF. The CDR3 DNA reads TGTGCCAGCAGCGTAGATGGGTCCGACGGAGTCCATTCTGGAAACACCATATATTTT.

This chain connects TRBV11-3 to TRBJ2-7; 11 bases agree with TRBD2. The CDR3 has 17 amino acids. Germline V lookup: CDR1 SGHNT, CDR2 YENEEA. J lost 0 bases, V lost 8 bases, and 12 bases had no gene match. CDR3 loop: CASGTAPGLADSYEQYF. In nucleotides, the CDR3 is TGTGCCAGCGGGACAGCTCCGGGACTAGCGGACTCCTACGAGCAGTACTTC.